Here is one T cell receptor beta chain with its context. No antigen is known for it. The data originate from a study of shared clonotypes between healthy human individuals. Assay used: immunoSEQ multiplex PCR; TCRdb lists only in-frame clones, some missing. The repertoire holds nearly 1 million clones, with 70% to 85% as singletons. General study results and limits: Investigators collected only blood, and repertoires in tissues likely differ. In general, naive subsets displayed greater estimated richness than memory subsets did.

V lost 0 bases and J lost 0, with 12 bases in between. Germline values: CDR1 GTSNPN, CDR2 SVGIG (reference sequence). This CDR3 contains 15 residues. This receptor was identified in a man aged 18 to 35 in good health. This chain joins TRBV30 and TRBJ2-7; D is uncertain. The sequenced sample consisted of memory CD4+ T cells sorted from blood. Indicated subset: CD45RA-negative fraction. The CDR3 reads CAWSVLHGYSYEQYF. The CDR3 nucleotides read TGTGCCTGGAGTGTACTGCACGGATACTCCTACGAGCAGTACTTC. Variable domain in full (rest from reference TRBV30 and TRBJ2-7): SQTIHQWPATLVQPVGSPLSLECTVEGTSNPNLYWYRQAAGRGLQLLFYSVGIGQISSEVPQNLSASRPQDRQFILSSKKLLLSDSGFYLCAWSVLHGYSYEQYFGPGTRLTVT.